This TCR beta chain originates from a study of patients and donors after allogeneic stem cell transplantation. TCRdb re-called the RT-PCR reads through MiXCR, storing one row per CDR3 protein. The sample has roughly 250,000 distinct CDR3 sequences, about 14% seen once. Germline CDR1 and CDR2: SGHTA and FQGNSA. The CDR3 runs to 17 residues. The V gene lost 0 bases and the J gene lost 6 bases, with 20 bases spanning the gap. This clonotype was counted only a few times. The chain uses TRBV7-2 and TRBJ1-1, with D tentatively TRBD1 (5 bases). This TCR was recovered from a human donor who was either an allogeneic HSCT recipient or a stem cell or donor lymphocyte infusion donor (not recorded which). It is not recorded whose cells these are; they may come from a transplant donor. The sequenced sample consisted of blood, either unsorted or a sorted T cell fraction (not recorded which). This CDR3 reads CASSLAGLLRGSPEAFF. DNA for the CDR3: TGTGCCAGCAGCTTAGCGGGGCTGTTGCGGGGGAGTCCTGAAGCTTTCTTT. The full variable domain, with the rest looked up from reference TRBV7-2 and TRBJ1-1, is GAGVSQSPSNKVTEKGKDVELRCDPISGHTALYWYRQSLGQGLEFLIYFQGNSAPDKSGLPSDRFSAERTGGSVSTLTIQRTQQEDSAVYLCASSLAGLLRGSPEAFFGQGTRLTVV.